The 29 T cell receptor beta chains reported below all come from one sample, sequenced in a study of radiotherapy plus CTLA-4 blockade in lung cancer. The protocol was immunoSEQ multiplex PCR, while the TCRdb copy is restricted to in-frame clones and leaves out a portion. In the table there are 100,000 to 150,000 clones, around 75% of which are singletons. The sequences come from peripheral blood, collected from a patient treated with radiotherapy plus ipilimumab. The receptors were gathered from a human donor with non-small cell lung cancer who had a partial response to radiotherapy plus ipilimumab.

The rearrangement uses TRBV28 and TRBJ2-2, with D possibly matching TRBD1 (5 bases). The CDR3 is made up of 15 amino acids. Trimming shortened V by 4 bases and J by 6 bases, and 15 bases separated the two germline ends. Germline CDR1 is MDHEN and CDR2 is SYDVKM. Written as DNA, the CDR3 is TGTGCCAGCAGTTCGACAGAAGAATGGCCCGGGGAGCTGTTTTTT. Translated: CASSSTEEWPGELFF.

The chain recombines TRBV11-3 with TRBJ2-2; TRBD1 agrees at 8 bases. The trim removed 2 bases at V and 5 bases at J, leaving 4 bases unmatched. Germline CDR1 SGHNT, CDR2 YENEEA. This CDR3 has 15 amino acids. Written as DNA, the CDR3 is TGTGCCAGCAGCTTACAGGGGGCGGGTACCGGGGAGCTGTTTTTT. Translation: CASSLQGAGTGELFF.

This sequence joins TRBV27 and TRBJ2-2; 7 bases align to TRBD1. This CDR3 contains 14 residues. Germline V lookup: CDR1 MNHEY, CDR2 SMNVEV (reference sequence). V gave up 4 bases and J gave up 7 bases; unmatched junction bases: 6. CDR3 DNA sequence: TGTGCCAGCAGTTCCGACAGGGCTAACGGGGAGCTGTTTTTT. Protein sequence: CASSSDRANGELFF.

This chain connects TRBV29-1 to TRBJ1-2; 8 bases are a match to TRBD1. The CDR3 is 18 residues long. From germline, CDR1 is SQVTM and CDR2 ANQGSEA. V gave up 3 bases and J gave up 3 bases; unmatched junction bases: 18. DNA for the CDR3: TGCAGCGTTGACATTGGGTCGGGACAGGCCTCTCTTGACTATGGCTACACCTTC. It yields the protein CSVDIGSGQASLDYGYTF.

The chain employs TRBV4-3 and TRBJ1-6; D gene ambiguous. The CDR3 is 17 amino acids. CDR1 is LGHNA, CDR2 YSLEER, per germline. V was trimmed by 1 base and J by 5 bases, leaving 15 bases between them. The chain's CDR3 is CASSQVSRAGNNSPLHF. As DNA, the CDR3 is TGCGCCAGCAGCCAAGTATCGAGGGCAGGCAATAATTCACCCCTCCACTTT.

V and J are TRBV4-1 and TRBJ1-3, with 12 bases aligning to TRBD1. CDR1 is MGHRA, CDR2 YSYEKL, per germline. The CDR3 covers 17 residues. V dropped 4 bases and J dropped 9; count of bases not matched to a gene: 13. CDR3 coding DNA: TGCGCCAGCAGCCTAGGGACAGGGGGCAGATGGATTGGCACCATATATTTT. Translating it yields CASSLGTGGRWIGTIYF.

V and J are TRBV2 and TRBJ1-1; 9 bases fit TRBD1. The germline V gene has CDR1 SNHLY and CDR2 FYNNEI. V shed 5 bases, J shed 4 bases, and the junction held 11 bases outside the gene matches. The CDR3 has 16 residues. The CDR3 nucleotides are TGTGCCAGCAGTCCCGGACAGGGGATTAGGGGCACTGAAGCTTTCTTT. Its protein product is CASSPGQGIRGTEAFF.

This CDR3 is CASSPPPGNTEAFF. The CDR3 region has the DNA TGTGCCAGCTCACCCCCCCCCGGGAACACTGAAGCTTTCTTT. The chain links TRBV18 to TRBJ1-1, with D uncertain. The CDR3 spans 14 residues. Germline V CDR1 and CDR2: KGHSH, LQKENI. V lost 3 bases, J lost 1 base, and 9 bases lay in between. Full variable domain (rest looked up from reference TRBV18 and TRBJ1-1): NAGVMQNPRHLVRRRGQEARLRCSPMKGHSHVYWYRQLPEEGLKFMVYLQKENIIDESGMPKERFSAEFPKEGPSILRIQQVVRGDSAAYFCASSPPPGNTEAFFGQGTRLTVV.

Worth noting for this clone: This sample includes further DNA sequences coding for the same CDR3. The chain has TRBV19 and TRBJ2-7, with 8 positions matching TRBD1. The germline gives CDR1 LNHDA, CDR2 SQIVND (reference sequence). There are 14 residues in the CDR3. V trimming: 1 base; J trimming: 4 bases; junction bases outside the gene matches: 3. This chain's CDR3 is CASSIGTGPYEQYF. CDR3 nucleotides: TGTGCCAGTAGTATAGGGACAGGGCCATACGAGCAGTACTTC. Variable domain in full (rest from reference TRBV19 and TRBJ2-7): DGGITQSPKYLFRKEGQNVTLSCEQNLNHDAMYWYRQDPGQGLRLIYYSQIVNDFQKGDIAEGYSVSREKKESFPLTVTSAQKNPTAFYLCASSIGTGPYEQYFGPGTRLTVT.

The chain is built from TRBV15 and TRBJ2-7; 7 bases align to TRBD2. Germline V lookup: CDR1 LNHNV, CDR2 YYDKDF (reference sequence). This CDR3 has 15 amino acids. The V and J ends lost 3 bases and 6 bases, in that order; junction bases with no gene match: 11. The CDR3 here is CATSSQRRSSGEQYV. CDR3 in DNA: TGTGCCACCAGCAGCCAAAGGAGGTCTAGCGGCGAGCAGTACGTC.

This clone was observed a handful of times. The J gene is TRBJ2-5, the V gene TRBV7-9, with D possibly being TRBD2 (5 bases). Trimming left V 4 bases short and J 3 bases short, with 15 bases between. Germline assignment: CDR1 SEHNR and CDR2 FQNEAQ (reference sequence). This CDR3 comprises 15 residues. For the CDR3, the DNA is TGTGCCAGCAGCTGGGCCGGCCGGGAAAAAGAGACCCAGTACTTC. This sequence encodes CASSWAGREKETQYF.

CDR3 DNA sequence: TGTGCTAGTGGTTTGGACAGGGCTGGCTACACCTTC. Its translation: CASGLDRAGYTF. J is TRBJ1-2 and V is TRBV12-5, with a weak D call TRBD1 (6 bases). Trimming took off 1 base at V and 7 bases at J, with 7 bases between the two ends. The CDR3 has 12 amino acids. From germline, CDR1 is LGHNT and CDR2 FRNRAP. Drawing the rest from reference TRBV12-5 and TRBJ1-2, the complete variable domain is DARVTQTPRHKVTEMGQEVTMRCQPILGHNTVFWYRQTMMQGLELLAYFRNRAPLDDSGMPKDRFSAEMPDATLATLKIQPSEPRDSAVYFCASGLDRAGYTFGSGTRLTVV.

The rearrangement uses TRBV29-1 and TRBJ1-2, with D hard to call. V lost 4 bases and J 8 bases, leaving 11 bases between the germline ends. CDR1 and CDR2 from the germline V gene are SQVTM and ANQGSEA. The CDR3 runs 11 residues. The chain's CDR3 is CSVVTSRGYTF. The DNA for the CDR3 is TGCAGCGTTGTGACATCCAGAGGCTACACCTTC.

This clone has just a few counts. Other nucleotide sequences in the sample specify the same CDR3. The V and J genes are TRBV5-1 and TRBJ1-3; D is perhaps TRBD1 (6 bases). This CDR3 has 14 residues. Between the trimmed V and J ends, which lost 5 bases and 0 bases, there was a span of 9 bases. Germline V gene data show CDR1 as SGHRS and CDR2 as YFSETQ. The CDR3 DNA follows: TGCGCCAGCAGTTCACAGGGCTCTGGAAACACCATATATTTT. This translates into CASSSQGSGNTIYF.

The V and J genes are TRBV4-1 and TRBJ1-5; 8 bases line up with TRBD1. Germline V gene sequence: CDR1 MGHRA, CDR2 YSYEKL. Germline trimming cut 3 bases from V and 11 bases from J; bases unmatched to any gene: 12. CDR3 size: 15 residues. The CDR3 loop reads CASSQETGATFAQHF. The CDR3 DNA follows: TGCGCCAGCAGCCAGGAGACAGGGGCTACTTTCGCCCAGCATTTT.

The V and J genes are TRBV28 and TRBJ1-1; TRBD1 matches at 8 bases. V dropped 5 bases and J dropped 12; count of bases not matched to a gene: 8. The CDR3 is made up of 12 amino acids. Germline V gene data show CDR1 as MDHEN and CDR2 as SYDVKM. The CDR3, as DNA: TGTGCCAGCAGTACTCCGACAGGGGCCCCTTTCTTT. Its protein product is CASSTPTGAPFF.

The rearrangement links TRBV30 to TRBJ2-5, with a weak D call TRBD2 (5 bases). CDR1 is GTSNPN and CDR2 is SVGIG in the germline V gene (reference sequence). This CDR3 spans 12 amino acids. V lost 0 bases and J lost 9, with 11 bases in between. The CDR3 sequence is CAWSVLSEAQYF. Written as DNA, the CDR3 is TGTGCCTGGAGTGTGCTATCGGAGGCCCAGTACTTC.

J is TRBJ2-5 and V is TRBV4-1, with D perhaps TRBD1 (5 bases). CDR3 length: 14 residues. V was clipped by 0 bases and J by 3 bases, with 8 bases between them. Germline CDR1 is MGHRA and CDR2 is YSYEKL. CDR3 sequence: CASSQEGREETQYF. CDR3 nucleotide sequence: TGCGCCAGCAGCCAAGAAGGCAGGGAAGAGACCCAGTACTTC.

The chain is built from TRBV6-6 and TRBJ1-1; 10 positions agree with TRBD1. There are 16 residues in the CDR3. The germline V gene encodes CDR1 MNHNY and CDR2 SVGAGI (reference sequence). Trimming cost V 1 base and J 0 bases; bases outside gene matches: 2. The CDR3 here is CASSYLGQGMNTEAFF. The CDR3 coding sequence is TGTGCCAGCAGTTACTTGGGACAGGGGATGAACACTGAAGCTTTCTTT.

The chain has TRBV2 and TRBJ2-3; a possible D gene is TRBD1 (6 bases). The ends were cut back, 6 bases at V and 0 bases at J, with 13 bases in the middle. CDR3 size: 15 residues. The V gene's germline CDR1 is SNHLY and CDR2 FYNNEI. CDR3 DNA sequence: TGTGCCAGCAGCACACCGGGACATAGCACAGATACGCAGTATTTT. The encoded protein is CASSTPGHSTDTQYF.

The chain links TRBV7-2 to TRBJ2-5, with D possibly matching TRBD1 (6 bases). Germline V CDR1 and CDR2: SGHTA, FQGNSA. This CDR3 region has 14 residues. V was trimmed by 4 bases and J by 1 base, leaving 10 bases between them. DNA for the CDR3: TGTGCCAGCAGCTACAGGGTATCCCAAGAGACCCAGTACTTC. This codes for CASSYRVSQETQYF.

The chain has TRBV19 and TRBJ1-1; weak D call: TRBD1 (5 bases). CDR1 and CDR2 (germline): LNHDA, SQIVND (reference sequence). CDR3 length: 14 residues. V was clipped by 2 bases and J by 1 base, with 8 bases between them. Here the CDR3 DNA reads TGTGCCAGTAGTATACGAGGACAGAACACTGAAGCTTTCTTT. This encodes CASSIRGQNTEAFF.

The V call is TRBV27, the J call TRBJ2-2; 11 bases map to TRBD2. The CDR3 is 15 residues long. J lost 5 bases, V lost 8 bases, and 7 bases had no gene match. Germline CDR1 is MNHEY and CDR2 is SMNVEV (reference sequence). In nucleotides, the CDR3 is TGTGCCAGCTTTAGCGGGAGGGCCTCAACCGGGGAGCTGTTTTTT. This codes for CASFSGRASTGELFF.

The V gene is TRBV7-6, the J gene TRBJ2-7; D might be TRBD2 (6 bases). V shed 3 bases and J shed 0 bases, with 18 bases lying between them. The germline V gene encodes CDR1 SGHVS and CDR2 FNYEAQ. The CDR3 is 17 amino acids. The CDR3 DNA follows: TGTGCCAGCAGCTTGGGCCGTAGCGGCTCGAGCTCCTACGAGCAGTACGTC. Protein product: CASSLGRSGSSSYEQYV.

Concerning this clone: The sample has other DNA sequences that encode this CDR3 too. The chain couples TRBV5-1 to TRBJ2-2; 9 bases fit TRBD1. This CDR3 region has 16 residues. V gave up 4 bases and J gave up 4 bases; unmatched junction bases: 8. The V gene's germline CDR1 is SGHRS and CDR2 YFSETQ. In DNA form, the CDR3 reads TGCGCCAGCAGCCTTCGGACAGGGGTGGGCACCGGGGAGCTGTTTTTT. The encoded protein is CASSLRTGVGTGELFF.

The table lists this clone with a few counts. The chain combines TRBV6-1 with TRBJ1-2; D might be TRBD1 (6 bases). Germline V lookup: CDR1 MNHNS, CDR2 SASEGT. Trimming cost V 0 bases and J 0 bases, with 8 bases left between them. This CDR3 spans 15 amino acids. CDR3 region: CASSEAWTANYGYTF. The DNA for the CDR3 is TGTGCCAGCAGTGAAGCGTGGACAGCTAACTATGGCTACACCTTC.

The chain's CDR3 is CASSLRGFQETQYF. Here the CDR3 DNA reads TGCGCCAGCAGCTTACGAGGGTTTCAAGAGACCCAGTACTTC. V usage is TRBV5-1 and J usage is TRBJ2-5, with a tentative D call TRBD2 (5 bases). Germline CDR1 and CDR2: SGHRS and YFSETQ. Trimming removed 2 bases at V and 2 bases at J, with 10 bases between. The CDR3 totals 14 residues.

The J gene is TRBJ1-2, the V gene TRBV5-1, with 8 bases matching TRBD1. Trimming at V came to 4 bases and at J to 4 bases, leaving 6 bases not matched to a gene. The CDR3 spans 14 residues. Looked up from germline, CDR1 is SGHRS and CDR2 is YFSETQ. The CDR3, as DNA: TGCGCCAGCAGCCCCGGACAGGGAACCTATGGCTACACCTTC. Its translation is CASSPGQGTYGYTF.

The genes are TRBV28 and TRBJ2-1; perhaps TRBD2 as D (5 bases). The CDR3 spans 14 residues. Germline CDR1 is MDHEN and CDR2 is SYDVKM. Trimming removed 4 bases at V and 2 bases at J, with 9 bases between. The chain's CDR3 is CASSSSFPYNEQFF. The CDR3 DNA sequence: TGTGCCAGCAGTTCTAGCTTCCCCTACAATGAGCAGTTCTTC. The full variable domain, its missing parts supplied by reference TRBV28 and TRBJ2-1, is DVKVTQSSRYLVKRTGEKVFLECVQDMDHENMFWYRQDPGLGLRLIYFSYDVKMKEKGDIPEGYSVSREKKERFSLILESASTNQTSMYLCASSSSFPYNEQFFGPGTRLTVL.